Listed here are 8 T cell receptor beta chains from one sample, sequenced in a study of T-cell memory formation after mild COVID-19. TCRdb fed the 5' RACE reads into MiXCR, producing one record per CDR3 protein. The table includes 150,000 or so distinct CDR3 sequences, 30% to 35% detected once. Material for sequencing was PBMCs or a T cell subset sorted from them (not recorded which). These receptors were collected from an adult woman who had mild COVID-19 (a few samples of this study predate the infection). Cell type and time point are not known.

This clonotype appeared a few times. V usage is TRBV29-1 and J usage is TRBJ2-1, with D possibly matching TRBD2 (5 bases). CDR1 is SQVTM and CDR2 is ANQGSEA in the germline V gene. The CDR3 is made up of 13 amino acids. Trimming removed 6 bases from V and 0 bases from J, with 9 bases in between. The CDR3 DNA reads TGCAGCGTCCAAGGGAGCTCCTACAATGAGCAGTTCTTC. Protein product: CSVQGSSYNEQFF.

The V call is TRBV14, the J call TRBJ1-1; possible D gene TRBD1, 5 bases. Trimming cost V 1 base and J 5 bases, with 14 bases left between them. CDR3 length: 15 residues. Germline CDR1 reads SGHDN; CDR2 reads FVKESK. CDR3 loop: CASSQVSGRGTEAFF. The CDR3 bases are TGTGCCAGCAGCCAAGTATCTGGACGGGGGACTGAAGCTTTCTTT.

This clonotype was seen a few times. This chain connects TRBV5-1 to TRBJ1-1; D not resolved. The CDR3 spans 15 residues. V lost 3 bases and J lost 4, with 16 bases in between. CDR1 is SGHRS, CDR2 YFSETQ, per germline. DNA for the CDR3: TGCGCCAGCAGCTCGGATCCGAGCAGGAGCACTGAAGCTTTCTTT. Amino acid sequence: CASSSDPSRSTEAFF.

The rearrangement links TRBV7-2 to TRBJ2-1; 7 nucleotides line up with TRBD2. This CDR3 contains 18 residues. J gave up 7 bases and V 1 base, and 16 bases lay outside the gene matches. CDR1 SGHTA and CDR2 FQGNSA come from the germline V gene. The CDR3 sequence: CASSLDPSVAGSGNEQFF. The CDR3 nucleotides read TGTGCCAGCAGCTTAGACCCCTCGGTAGCGGGTTCGGGGAATGAGCAGTTCTTC. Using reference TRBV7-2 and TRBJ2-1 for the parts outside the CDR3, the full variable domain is GAGVSQSPSNKVTEKGKDVELRCDPISGHTALYWYRQSLGQGLEFLIYFQGNSAPDKSGLPSDRFSAERTGGSVSTLTIQRTQQEDSAVYLCASSLDPSVAGSGNEQFFGPGTRLTVL.

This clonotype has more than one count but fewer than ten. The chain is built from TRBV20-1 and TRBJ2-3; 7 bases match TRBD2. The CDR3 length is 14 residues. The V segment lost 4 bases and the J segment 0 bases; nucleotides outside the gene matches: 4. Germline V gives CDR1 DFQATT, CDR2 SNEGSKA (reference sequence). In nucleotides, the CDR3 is TGCAGTGCTATTAGCGGGCCTAGCACAGATACGCAGTATTTT. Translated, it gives CSAISGPSTDTQYF.

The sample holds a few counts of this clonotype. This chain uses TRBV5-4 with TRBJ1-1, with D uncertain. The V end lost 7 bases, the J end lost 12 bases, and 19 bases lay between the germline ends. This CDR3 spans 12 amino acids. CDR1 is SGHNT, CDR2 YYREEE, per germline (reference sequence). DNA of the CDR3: TGTGCCAGCGGCCCCCGCGGCGAGGAGTCTTTCTTT. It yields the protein CASGPRGEESFF. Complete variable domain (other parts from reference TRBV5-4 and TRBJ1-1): ETGVTQSPTHLIKTRGQQVTLRCSSQSGHNTVSWYQQALGQGPQFIFQYYREEENGRGNFPPRFSGLQFPNYSSELNVNALELDDSALYLCASGPRGEESFFGQGTRLTVV.

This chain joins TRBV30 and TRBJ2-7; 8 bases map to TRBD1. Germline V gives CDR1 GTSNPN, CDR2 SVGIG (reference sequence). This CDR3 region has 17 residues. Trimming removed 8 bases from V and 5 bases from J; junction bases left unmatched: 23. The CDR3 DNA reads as TGTGCCGCACTGGGGGGACAGGTGGCCCGGCGGCGGGACGAGCAGTACTTC. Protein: CAALGGQVARRRDEQYF.

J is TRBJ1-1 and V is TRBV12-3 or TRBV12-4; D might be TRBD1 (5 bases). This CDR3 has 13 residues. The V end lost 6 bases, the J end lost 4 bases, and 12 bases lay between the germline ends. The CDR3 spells CASSVVRGTEAFF. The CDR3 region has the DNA TGTGCCAGCAGCGTAGTGAGGGGCACTGAAGCTTTCTTT.